This TCR beta chain originates from a study of CD8 T cells in ankylosing spondylitis. In the case of this clonotype: Its antigen remains unknown.

Preparation of TCR beta libraries was done by quantitative 5'-RACE with molecular barcodes. One entry per CDR3 protein, called by TCRdb with MiXCR from the 5' RACE reads. The sample contains around 140,000 distinct CDR3 sequences, about a sixth of which appear only once. Findings and caveats of the study: Researchers reportedly found disease-linked clones significantly enriched in matched ankylosing spondylitis synovial fluid. Seemingly characteristic of ankylosing spondylitis blood was a TCR beta motif consisting of under ten highly homologous variants. Disease-linked clones bore a CD8+ phenotype and were relatively rare in peripheral blood. Some motif variants were previously reported in reactive arthritis synovial fluid and blood.

This CDR3 region has 15 residues. V was trimmed by 1 base and J by 4 bases, leaving 13 bases between them. Germline V CDR1 and CDR2: MGHRA, YSYEKL. The receptor was isolated from a male donor with ankylosing spondylitis. Material: blood, either unsorted or a sorted T cell fraction (not recorded which). The chain links TRBV4-1 to TRBJ1-1; tentative D call: TRBD1 (6 bases). CDR3 sequence (DNA): TGCGCCAGCAGCCAAGCCGGGACATATGGCACTGAAGCTTTCTTT. It codes for CASSQAGTYGTEAFF.